This TCR beta chain was identified during a study of blood T cell repertoires in COVID-19. In germline, CDR1 is LNHDA, CDR2 SQIVND (reference sequence). The CDR3 extends over 14 amino acids. The V and J ends lost 3 bases and 4 bases, in that order; junction bases with no gene match: 2. Libraries were prepared by immunoSEQ multiplex PCR; TCRdb keeps only in-frame clonotypes and omits some of them. The data contain more than 200,000 clones, approximately 86% of them singletons. The clonotype originates from a woman aged 45-65 years who had recovered from COVID-19. The sample taken for sequencing was PBMCs or T cells enriched from blood (not recorded which). The chain has TRBV19 and TRBJ1-5, with 8 bases fitting TRBD1. The CDR3 DNA sequence: TGTGCCAGTAGTATGACAGGGGAAAATCAGCCCCAGCATTTT. Residues: CASSMTGENQPQHF.